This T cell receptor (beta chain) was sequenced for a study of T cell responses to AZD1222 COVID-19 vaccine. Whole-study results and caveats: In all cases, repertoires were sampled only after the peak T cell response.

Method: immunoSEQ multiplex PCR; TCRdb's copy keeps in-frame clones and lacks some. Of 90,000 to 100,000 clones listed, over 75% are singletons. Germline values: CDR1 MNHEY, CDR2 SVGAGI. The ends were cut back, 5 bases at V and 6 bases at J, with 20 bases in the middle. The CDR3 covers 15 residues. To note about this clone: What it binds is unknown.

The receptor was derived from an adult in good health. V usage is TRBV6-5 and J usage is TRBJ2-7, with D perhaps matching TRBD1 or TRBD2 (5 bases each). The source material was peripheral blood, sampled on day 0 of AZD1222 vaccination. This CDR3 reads CASSPFRDRSSEQYF. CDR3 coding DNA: TGTGCCAGCAGTCCCTTCCGGGACCGATCTTCCGAGCAGTACTTC.